This T cell receptor beta chain was identified during a study of blood T cell repertoires in COVID-19. For the study at large: Samples of COVID-19 (acute and convalescent) were obtained from the United States, Italy and Spain. Sample material is recorded as cDNA or gDNA derived from T cells, B-cell-depleted T cells, or PBMCs.

The V gene end was trimmed by 0 bases and the J gene end by 4 bases; junction bases not matched to a gene: 3. The germline gives CDR1 SGHRS, CDR2 YFSETQ. The CDR3 spans 16 residues. Authors' methods: Amplified reference gene primers provided the basis for estimating nucleated cell counts. The assay was immunoSEQ multiplex PCR, and TCRdb's table has in-frame clones only and misses some. The V and J calls and clone size were taken over from that table, and D and trimming were inferred from the DNA. Of tens of thousands of clones listed, around 89% are singletons. The clonotype originates from a woman aged 55-69 years with active COVID-19. The gene calls are TRBV5-1 and TRBJ2-1, with 11 positions matching TRBD2. The source material was peripheral blood. The CDR3 region has the DNA TGCGCCAGCAGCTTGGTAATAGCGGGGGGGTACAATGAGCAGTTCTTC. It codes for CASSLVIAGGYNEQFF.